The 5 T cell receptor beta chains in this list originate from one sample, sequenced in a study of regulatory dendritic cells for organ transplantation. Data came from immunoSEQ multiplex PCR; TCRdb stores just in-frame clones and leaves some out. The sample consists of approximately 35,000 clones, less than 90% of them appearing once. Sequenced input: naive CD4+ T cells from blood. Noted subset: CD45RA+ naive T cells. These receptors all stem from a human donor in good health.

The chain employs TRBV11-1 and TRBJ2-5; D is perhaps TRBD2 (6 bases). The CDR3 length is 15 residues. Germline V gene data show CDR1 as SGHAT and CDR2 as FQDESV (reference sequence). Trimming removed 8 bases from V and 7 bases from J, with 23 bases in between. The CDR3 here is CASDLGGRGGRTQYF. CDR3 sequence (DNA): TGTGCCAGCGACCTGGGCGGGCGGGGTGGCAGGACCCAGTACTTC.

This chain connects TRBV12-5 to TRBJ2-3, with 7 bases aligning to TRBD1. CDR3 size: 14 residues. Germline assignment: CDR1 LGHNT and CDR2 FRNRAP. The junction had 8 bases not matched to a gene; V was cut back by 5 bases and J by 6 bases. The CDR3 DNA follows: TGTGCTAGTGGTCTACGGGACAGTCTGGATACGCAGTATTTT. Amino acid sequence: CASGLRDSLDTQYF.

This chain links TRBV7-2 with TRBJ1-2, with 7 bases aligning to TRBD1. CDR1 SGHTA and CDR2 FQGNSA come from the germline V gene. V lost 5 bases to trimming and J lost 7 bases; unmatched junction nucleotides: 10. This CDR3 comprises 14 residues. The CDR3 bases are TGTGCCAGCAGCCTCGAAGACAGGGCGGGTGGCTACACCTTC. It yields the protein CASSLEDRAGGYTF.

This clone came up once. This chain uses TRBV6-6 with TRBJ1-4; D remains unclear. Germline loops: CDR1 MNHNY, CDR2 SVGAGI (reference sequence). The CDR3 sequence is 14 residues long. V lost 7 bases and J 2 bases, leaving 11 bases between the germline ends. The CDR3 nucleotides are TGTGCCAGCATCGACCTGGGGACTAATGAAAAACTGTTTTTT. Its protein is CASIDLGTNEKLFF.

For the CDR3, the DNA is TGTGCCAGCAGCTTAGGGCCAACCCGCTGGCAGCGGGACCCAGATACGCAGTATTTT. Amino acid sequence: CASSLGPTRWQRDPDTQYF. V and J are TRBV11-3 and TRBJ2-3; 7 nucleotides match TRBD2. This CDR3 has 19 amino acids. Germline V gene data show CDR1 as SGHNT and CDR2 as YENEEA. The V gene end was trimmed by 1 base and the J gene end by 4 bases; junction bases not matched to a gene: 17. Full variable domain (missing parts from reference TRBV11-3 and TRBJ2-3): EAGVVQSPRYKIIEKKQPVAFWCNPISGHNTLYWYLQNLGQGPELLIRYENEEAVDDSQLPKDRFSAERLKGVDSTLKIQPAELGDSAVYLCASSLGPTRWQRDPDTQYFGPGTRLTVL.